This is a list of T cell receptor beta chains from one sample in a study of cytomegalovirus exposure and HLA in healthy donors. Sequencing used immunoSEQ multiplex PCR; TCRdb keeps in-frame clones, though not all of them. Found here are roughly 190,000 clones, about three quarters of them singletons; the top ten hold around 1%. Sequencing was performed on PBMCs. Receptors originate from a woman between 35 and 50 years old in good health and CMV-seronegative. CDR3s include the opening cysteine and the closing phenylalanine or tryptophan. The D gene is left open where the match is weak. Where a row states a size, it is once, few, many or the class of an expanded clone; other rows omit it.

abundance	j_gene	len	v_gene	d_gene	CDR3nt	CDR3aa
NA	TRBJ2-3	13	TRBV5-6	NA	TGTGCCAGCACCTGGTACTCCACAGATACGCAGTATTTT	CASTWYSTDTQYF
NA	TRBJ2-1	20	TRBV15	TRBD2	TGTGCCACCAGCAGAGTTCGACTAGCGGACGAGAACTTTGGGGGCAATGAGCAGTTCTTC	CATSRVRLADENFGGNEQFF
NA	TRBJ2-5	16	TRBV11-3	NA	TGTGCCAGCAGCTCCATGAATTGGACAGCCCAAGAGACCCAGTACTTC	CASSSMNWTAQETQYF
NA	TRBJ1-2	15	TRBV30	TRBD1	TGTGCCTGGAGTCCCCTCGAGCGACAGGGCTATGGCTACACCTTC	CAWSPLERQGYGYTF
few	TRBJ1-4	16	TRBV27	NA	TGTGCCAGCAGTTTAGCGCGCGGGGGTTCTTGGGAAAAACTGTTTTTT	CASSLARGGSWEKLFF
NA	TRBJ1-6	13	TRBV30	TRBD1	TGTGCCTGCCCCGGGACAGGGACTTCACCCCTCCACTTT	CACPGTGTSPLHF
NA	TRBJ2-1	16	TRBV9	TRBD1	TGTGCCAGCAGCGTAGTAGGGACAGGGATTGACAATGAGCAGTTCTTC	CASSVVGTGIDNEQFF
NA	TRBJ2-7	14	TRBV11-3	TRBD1	TGTGCCAGCAGCTTGGACAGGGGAGGCTACGAGCAGTACTTC	CASSLDRGGYEQYF
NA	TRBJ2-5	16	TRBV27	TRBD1	TGTGCCAGCAGTTTATCAAGAGGGACAGGGAGAGAGACCCAGTACTTC	CASSLSRGTGRETQYF
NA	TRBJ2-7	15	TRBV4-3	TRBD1	TGCGCCAGCAGCCGAGGGACAGGGGACCACTACGAGCAGTACTTC	CASSRGTGDHYEQYF
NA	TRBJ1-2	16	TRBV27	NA	TGTGCCAGCAGGGGGCAGGGGTCCCTAGCTAACTATGGCTACACCTTC	CASRGQGSLANYGYTF
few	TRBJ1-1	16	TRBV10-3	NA	TGTGCCATCAGTGAGCCTCGGAGACTCTTGAACACTGAAGCTTTCTTT	CAISEPRRLLNTEAFF
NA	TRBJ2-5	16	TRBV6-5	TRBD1	TGTGCCAGCAGTTACGGGACAGGGGTCGGGCAAGAGACCCAGTACTTC	CASSYGTGVGQETQYF
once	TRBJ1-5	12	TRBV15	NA	TGTGCCACCAGCAGAGAGAGTCAGCCCCAGCATTTT	CATSRESQPQHF
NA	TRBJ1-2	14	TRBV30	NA	TGTGCCTGGAGTAAGCAGGGAAATTACTATGGCTACACCTTC	CAWSKQGNYYGYTF
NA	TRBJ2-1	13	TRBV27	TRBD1	TGTGCCAGCTGGACCATGACAGGGCACGAGCAGTTCTTC	CASWTMTGHEQFF
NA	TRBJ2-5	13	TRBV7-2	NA	TGTGCCAGCAGCTTGGGGCGCCGGGAGACCCAGTACTTC	CASSLGRRETQYF
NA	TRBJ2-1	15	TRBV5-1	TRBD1	TGCGCCAGCAGCTTGGGACAGGGTATAATCAATGAGCAGTTCTTC	CASSLGQGIINEQFF
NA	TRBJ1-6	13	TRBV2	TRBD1	TGTGCCAGGGGGACAGATTTTCCCTCACCCCTCCACTTT	CARGTDFPSPLHF
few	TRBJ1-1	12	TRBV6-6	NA	TGTGCCAGCAGGGACTCAAACACTGAAGCTTTCTTT	CASRDSNTEAFF
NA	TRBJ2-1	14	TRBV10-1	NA	TGCGCCAGCATTCAGCGGGCGTACCACAATGAGCAGTTCTTC	CASIQRAYHNEQFF
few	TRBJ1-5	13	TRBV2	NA	TGTGCCAGCAGCCAGTATAGCAATCAGCCCCAGCATTTT	CASSQYSNQPQHF
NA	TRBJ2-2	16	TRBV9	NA	TGTGCCAGCAGCGTAGGTGGGGGGAGGAACACCGGGGAGCTGTTTTTT	CASSVGGGRNTGELFF
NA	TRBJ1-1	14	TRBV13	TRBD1	TGTGCCAGCAGCTTCCGGACAGGGGTAATCCCTGCTTTCTTT	CASSFRTGVIPAFF
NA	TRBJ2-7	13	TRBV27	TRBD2	TGTGCCAGCAGTCCTAGCGGGTCCTACGAGCAGTACTTC	CASSPSGSYEQYF
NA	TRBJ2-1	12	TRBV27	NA	TGTGCCAGCAGTTTCAGGGATCATGAGCAGTTCTTC	CASSFRDHEQFF
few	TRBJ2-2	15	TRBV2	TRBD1	TGTGCCAGCAGACCCGGGACAGGGTTCCCCGGGGAGCTGTTTTTT	CASRPGTGFPGELFF
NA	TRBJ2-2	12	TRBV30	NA	TGTGCCTGTCGGGGGTCCACCGGGGAGCTGTTTTTT	CACRGSTGELFF
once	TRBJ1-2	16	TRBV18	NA	TGTGCCAGCTCACCTTCCTCGACAGCTCGGGCCTATGGCTACACCTTC	CASSPSSTARAYGYTF
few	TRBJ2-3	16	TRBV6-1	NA	TGTGCCAGCAGTGAATTTCGCGGGGGCAGCACAGATACGCAGTATTTT	CASSEFRGGSTDTQYF
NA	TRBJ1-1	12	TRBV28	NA	TGTGCCACCAGGTCCCCGGGGACTGAAGCTTTCTTT	CATRSPGTEAFF
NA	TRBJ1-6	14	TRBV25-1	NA	TGTGCCAGCAGTGAACACGTCCCCGGTCGGTGCCTCCACTTT	CASSEHVPGRCLHF
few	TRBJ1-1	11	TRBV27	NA	TGTGCCAGCAATGGGGGCGGGGAAGCTTTCTTT	CASNGGGEAFF
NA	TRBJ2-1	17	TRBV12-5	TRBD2	TGTGCTAGTGGTTTGGTACGGACGGGAGGGCGAGACAATGAGCAGTTCTTC	CASGLVRTGGRDNEQFF
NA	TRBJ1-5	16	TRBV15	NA	TGTGCCACCAGCAGAGGGTGGGGGGGGTTGGGTCAGCCCCAGCATTTT	CATSRGWGGLGQPQHF
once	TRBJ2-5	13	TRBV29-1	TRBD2	TGCAGCGTTGACGCGGGAGGGCAAGAGACCCAGTACTTC	CSVDAGGQETQYF
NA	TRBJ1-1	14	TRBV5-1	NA	TGCGCCAGCAGCTTGGGACAGGTGAACACTGAAGCTTTCTTT	CASSLGQVNTEAFF
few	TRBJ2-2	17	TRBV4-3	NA	TGCGCCAGCAGCTCAGGATCGCCGACAGGGAACACCGGGGAGCTGTTTTTT	CASSSGSPTGNTGELFF
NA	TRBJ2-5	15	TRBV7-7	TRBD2	TGTGCTAGCAGCCAAGGACTAGCGGGTGGGGAGACCCAGTACTTC	CASSQGLAGGETQYF
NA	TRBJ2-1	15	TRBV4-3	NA	TGCGCCAGCAGCCAAGGGCCAGGGGTCTACAATGAGCAGTTCTTC	CASSQGPGVYNEQFF
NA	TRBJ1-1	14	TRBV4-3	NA	TGCGCCAGCAGCCAAGTTTCCCAGGGCACTGAAGCTTTCTTT	CASSQVSQGTEAFF
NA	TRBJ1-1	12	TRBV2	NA	TGTGCCAGCTGCGGCCTGACTTCTGAAGCTTTCTTT	CASCGLTSEAFF
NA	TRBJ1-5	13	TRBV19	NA	TGTGCCAGTAGTATACAGGGGCGTCAGCCCCAGCATTTT	CASSIQGRQPQHF
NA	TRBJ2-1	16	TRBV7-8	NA	TGTGCCAGCAGCTTAGGTAGCGCTAGCTCCTACAATGAGCAGTTCTTC	CASSLGSASSYNEQFF
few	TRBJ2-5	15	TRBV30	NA	TGTGCCTGGAGTGTCGGAGTCACCCCGGCGGAGACCCAGTACTTC	CAWSVGVTPAETQYF
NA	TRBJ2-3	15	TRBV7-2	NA	TGTGCCAGCAGCATTGCTAGCGTGGTCACAGATACGCAGTATTTT	CASSIASVVTDTQYF
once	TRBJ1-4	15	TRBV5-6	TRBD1	TGTGCCAGCAGCGAACAGGGGGGGGCTAATGAAAAACTGTTTTTT	CASSEQGGANEKLFF
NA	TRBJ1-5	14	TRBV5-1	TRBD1	TGCGCCAGCAGCTCCGGACAGGATAATCAGCCCCAGCATTTT	CASSSGQDNQPQHF
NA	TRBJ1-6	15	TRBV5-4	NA	TGTGCCAGCAGCTTAGGACCAGGGCGCAATTCACCCCTCCACTTT	CASSLGPGRNSPLHF